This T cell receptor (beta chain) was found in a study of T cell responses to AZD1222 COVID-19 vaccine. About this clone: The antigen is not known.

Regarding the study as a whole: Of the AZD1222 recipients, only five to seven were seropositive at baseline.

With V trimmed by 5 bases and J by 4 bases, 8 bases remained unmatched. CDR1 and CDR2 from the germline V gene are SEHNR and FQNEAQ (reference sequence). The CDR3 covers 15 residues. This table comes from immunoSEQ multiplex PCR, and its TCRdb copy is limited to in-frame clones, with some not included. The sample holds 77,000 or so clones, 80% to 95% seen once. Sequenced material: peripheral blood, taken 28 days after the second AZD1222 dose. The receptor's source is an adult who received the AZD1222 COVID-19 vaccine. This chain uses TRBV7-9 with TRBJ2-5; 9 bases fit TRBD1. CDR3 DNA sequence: TGTGCCAGCAGCCCGACAGGGGGGAGTGGAGAGACCCAGTACTTC. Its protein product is CASSPTGGSGETQYF.